The next 32 T cell receptor beta chains were all read from a single sample in a study of blood T cell repertoires in COVID-19. Generated by immunoSEQ multiplex PCR, the TCRdb table keeps only in-frame clones and is missing some. The sample shows 180,000 or so clones, 86% of them seen only once. Sequenced: peripheral blood. The origin of the receptors is a man aged 55 to 70 with acute or convalescent COVID-19.

The table lists this clone with many counts. The chain uses TRBV12-5 and TRBJ1-5; TRBD1 matches 10 bases. The germline CDR1 and CDR2 sequences are LGHNT and FRNRAP. J lost 7 bases, V lost 7 bases, and 4 bases had no gene match. The CDR3 length is 13 residues. CDR3 coding DNA: TGTGCTAGTGCTTGGGACAGGGGACAGCCCCAGCATTTT. Protein sequence: CASAWDRGQPQHF.

The chain couples TRBV19 to TRBJ1-5; TRBD1 aligns across 9 bases. The CDR3 length is 16 residues. V lost 3 bases, J lost 2 bases, and 5 bases stayed unmatched. Germline lookup yields CDR1 LNHDA and CDR2 SQIVND (reference sequence). CDR3 loop: CASSIHGDRGNQPQHF. Here the CDR3 DNA reads TGTGCCAGTAGTATCCACGGGGACAGGGGCAATCAGCCCCAGCATTTT.

The DNA for the CDR3 is TGCGCCAGCAGCTCCCCGACAGGGCCCGGCTACACCTTC. It specifies CASSSPTGPGYTF. J is TRBJ1-2 and V is TRBV5-1; 7 positions match TRBD1. This CDR3 is built from 13 residues. V was pared by 3 bases and J by 8 bases, with 7 bases of the junction left unmatched. Germline CDR1 SGHRS, CDR2 YFSETQ.

The genes are TRBV30 and TRBJ2-5; 8 bases line up with TRBD2. This CDR3 is built from 16 residues. CDR1 and CDR2 from the germline V gene are GTSNPN and SVGIG (reference sequence). The J segment lost 3 bases and the V segment lost 1 base, leaving 10 bases of the junction unmatched. This CDR3 reads CAWSGTSGLGEETQYF. The CDR3 bases are TGTGCCTGGAGTGGCACTAGCGGACTCGGGGAAGAGACCCAGTACTTC.

V and J are TRBV11-2 and TRBJ2-4, with TRBD2 matching 9 bases. CDR1 and CDR2 from the germline V gene are SGHAT and FQNNGV. The trim removed 0 bases at V and 9 bases at J, leaving 6 bases unmatched. The CDR3 is made up of 15 amino acids. CDR3 bases: TGTGCCAGCAGCTTAGATCCGGCGGGAGGGCGCATTCAGTACTTC. Translated, it gives CASSLDPAGGRIQYF.

V and J are TRBV19 and TRBJ1-3, with D possibly TRBD1 on 5 matching bases. Germline V gene data show CDR1 as LNHDA and CDR2 as SQIVND (reference sequence). CDR3 length: 12 amino acids. Deletions cut 6 bases from V and 9 bases from J, with 12 bases between. The CDR3 DNA reads as TGTGCCAGTAGCATGGGGCAAGGCACCATATATTTT. It codes for CASSMGQGTIYF.

The V gene is TRBV5-4, the J gene TRBJ2-7; 8 nucleotides match TRBD2. The CDR3 consists of 15 residues. CDR1 is SGHNT and CDR2 is YYREEE in the germline V gene (reference sequence). Trimming at V came to 0 bases and at J to 7 bases, leaving 9 bases not matched to a gene. The CDR3 DNA is TGTGCCAGCAGCTTGGCGGCGGGAGGCCGCCTGGAGCAGTACTTC. Its protein product is CASSLAAGGRLEQYF. Combining the CDR3 with reference TRBV5-4 and TRBJ2-7 gives the whole variable domain ETGVTQSPTHLIKTRGQQVTLRCSSQSGHNTVSWYQQALGQGPQFIFQYYREEENGRGNFPPRFSGLQFPNYSSELNVNALELDDSALYLCASSLAAGGRLEQYFGPGTRLTVT.

This clone was recorded once. The V and J genes are TRBV3-1 (or the pseudogene TRBV3-2) and TRBJ1-1; 8 bases fit TRBD1. The CDR3 sequence is 14 residues long. From germline, CDR1 is LGHDT and CDR2 YNNKEL (reference sequence). Germline trimming cut 5 bases from V and 3 bases from J; bases unmatched to any gene: 5. The CDR3 DNA sequence: TGTGCCAGCAGCGATACAGGGGGAGACACTGAAGCTTTCTTT. Translated: CASSDTGGDTEAFF.

V usage is TRBV6-1 and J usage is TRBJ2-7; 9 nucleotides align to TRBD2. The CDR3 consists of 18 residues. The J segment lost 2 bases and the V segment lost 0 bases, leaving 11 bases of the junction unmatched. CDR1 and CDR2 from the germline V gene are MNHNS and SASEGT. The CDR3 coding sequence is TGTGCCAGCAGTGAAGCCCCCCCCGCTAGCGGGACCACCTACGAGCAGTACTTC. It translates to CASSEAPPASGTTYEQYF.

The V gene is TRBV7-9, the J gene TRBJ2-1, with 9 bases lining up with TRBD2. This CDR3 contains 16 residues. The junction had 17 bases not matched to a gene; V was cut back by 2 bases and J by 15 bases. Germline V CDR1 and CDR2: SEHNR, FQNEAQ (reference sequence). The CDR3: CASSLRASGTPKPWFF. In DNA, the CDR3 is TGTGCCAGCAGCTTAAGGGCTAGCGGGACTCCTAAACCATGGTTCTTC.

The CDR3 DNA reads TGTGCCAGCTCACCAGAACTAGCGGGAGTCGGCGGGGAGCTGTTTTTT. As protein: CASSPELAGVGGELFF. The gene calls are TRBV18 and TRBJ2-2; 11 bases are a match to TRBD2. CDR3 length equals 16 residues. J gave up 7 bases and V 2 bases, and 6 bases lay outside the gene matches. From germline, CDR1 is KGHSH and CDR2 LQKENI.

This chain connects TRBV7-3 to TRBJ2-3, with D tentatively TRBD2 (6 bases). Germline CDR1 and CDR2: SGHTA and FQGTGA. CDR3 length equals 20 residues. Trimming removed 1 base from V and 3 bases from J, with 26 bases in between. CDR3 amino acids: CASSLKGDGTPSRGTDTQYF. The CDR3 bases are TGTGCCAGCAGCTTAAAGGGAGACGGGACCCCTTCTCGGGGGACAGATACGCAGTATTTT.

In this sample, this clone turned up a few times. This chain uses TRBV5-6 with TRBJ2-2; TRBD1 matches at 12 bases. The CDR3 totals 15 residues. Germline trimming cut 10 bases from V and 6 bases from J; bases unmatched to any gene: 10. CDR1 and CDR2 from the germline V gene are SGHDT and YYEEEE. Here the CDR3 DNA reads TGTGCCGGTCAGACCGGGACAGGGGGCCCCGGGGAGCTGTTTTTT. The encoded protein is CAGQTGTGGPGELFF.

The chain links TRBV21-1 to TRBJ2-6; the table calls TRBD1, which could not be checked here. TRBV21-1 is tagged as a pseudogene. The CDR3 covers 20 residues. The CDR3 DNA sequence: TGTGCCAGCATCAGGAGGGGACAGGGGGTTTTCTTGTCTGGGGCCAACGTCCTGACTTTC. The encoded protein is CASIRRGQGVFLSGANVLTF.

This clone has a handful of counts. This chain links TRBV9 with TRBJ1-2; weak D call: TRBD1 (6 bases). The CDR3 is 14 residues long. V was shortened by 5 bases and J by 2 bases, with 13 bases between the two germline ends. The germline CDR1 and CDR2 sequences are SGDLS and YYNGEE. CDR3 sequence reads: CASSTPTGNYGYTF. CDR3 nucleotide sequence: TGTGCCAGCAGTACACCGACAGGAAACTATGGCTACACCTTC.

The chain has TRBV19 and TRBJ2-1; 8 bases fit TRBD2. Germline CDR1 reads LNHDA; CDR2 reads SQIVND (reference sequence). V shed 7 bases and J 6 bases; nucleotides not matched to a gene: 11. The CDR3 spans 15 residues. The CDR3 DNA reads as TGTGCCAGTAAATCTCCGGGACTAGGACGCAATGAGCAGTTCTTC. Protein: CASKSPGLGRNEQFF.

The CDR3 spells CASSPTGAHGYTF. In DNA form, the CDR3 reads TGTGCCAGCAGCCCCACAGGGGCCCATGGCTACACCTTC. This chain links TRBV7-8 with TRBJ1-2; TRBD1 matches 7 bases. With V trimmed by 5 bases and J by 6 bases, 6 bases remained unmatched. This CDR3 region has 13 residues. CDR1 SGHVS and CDR2 FQNEAQ come from the germline V gene.

V gene TRBV13 combines with J gene TRBJ1-2, with 8 bases lining up with TRBD1. There are 16 residues in the CDR3. Germline V gene data show CDR1 as PRHDT and CDR2 as FYEKMQ (reference sequence). V shed 1 base and J 7 bases; nucleotides not matched to a gene: 11. For the CDR3, the DNA is TGTGCCAGCAGCTTAGCACAGGGGGTGACGAACCGTGGCTACACCTTC. Translated: CASSLAQGVTNRGYTF.

The V gene is TRBV29-1, the J gene TRBJ2-1; the match to TRBD1 covers 7 bases. The CDR3 is 14 residues long. Trimming at V came to 6 bases and at J to 8 bases, leaving 13 bases not matched to a gene. Germline CDR1 SQVTM, CDR2 ANQGSEA. The CDR3 protein is CSVETGELGDEQFF. CDR3 sequence (DNA): TGCAGCGTGGAAACAGGGGAACTCGGGGATGAGCAGTTCTTC.

The chain combines TRBV5-5 with TRBJ2-2; D remains ambiguous. CDR3 length: 13 residues. With 2 bases removed from V and 4 bases from J, the gap between germline ends came to 6 bases. In germline, CDR1 is SGHKS, CDR2 YYEKEE (reference sequence). As DNA, the CDR3 is TGTGCCAGCAGCTTTTGGAGCACCGGGGAGCTGTTTTTT. Protein sequence: CASSFWSTGELFF.

This sequence joins TRBV28 and TRBJ1-3; D is unresolved. In germline, CDR1 is MDHEN, CDR2 SYDVKM. The V end was cut by 6 bases, the J end by 0 bases, with 18 bases between. There are 17 residues in the CDR3. CDR3 DNA: TGTGCCAGCAGCCCTATAACACGGGGAAACTCTGGAAACACCATATATTTT. The encoded protein is CASSPITRGNSGNTIYF.

The gene calls are TRBV7-8 and TRBJ1-1, with 7 positions matching TRBD1. Germline assignment: CDR1 SGHVS and CDR2 FQNEAQ. V lost 6 bases and J lost 4; bases outside the gene matches: 14. The CDR3 contains 16 residues. The CDR3 reads CASSYMTGFDGTEAFF. The CDR3 nucleotides read TGTGCCAGCAGTTACATGACAGGGTTTGATGGCACTGAAGCTTTCTTT. Full variable domain (outside the CDR3, taken from reference TRBV7-8 and TRBJ1-1): GAGVSQSPRYKVAKRGQDVALRCDPISGHVSLFWYQQALGQGPEFLTYFQNEAQLDKSGLPSDRFFAERPEGSVSTLKIQRTQQEDSAVYLCASSYMTGFDGTEAFFGQGTRLTVV.

The table lists this clone with a few counts. The CDR3, as DNA: TGTGCCAGCAGGTCGACAGGGGGGAACACTGAAGCTTTCTTT. Translated, it gives CASRSTGGNTEAFF. The J gene is TRBJ1-1, the V gene TRBV6-5, with 9 bases matching TRBD1. Germline lookup yields CDR1 MNHEY and CDR2 SVGAGI. V lost 6 bases, J lost 1 base, and 3 bases stayed unmatched. The length of the CDR3 is 14 residues.

The genes are TRBV7-8 and TRBJ2-2, with D perhaps TRBD1 (7 bases). Trimming removed 5 bases at V and 5 bases at J, with 21 bases between. Per the germline V gene, CDR1 is SGHVS and CDR2 is FQNEAQ. CDR3 size: 17 residues. CDR3 nucleotide sequence: TGTGCCAGCAGCCTAGGGTCATGGAGGGGGCAGACCGGGGAGCTGTTTTTT. Amino acid sequence: CASSLGSWRGQTGELFF.

The chain has TRBV15 and TRBJ1-5; 8 nucleotides agree with TRBD1. V gave up 3 bases and J gave up 0 bases; unmatched junction bases: 1. The CDR3 is made up of 15 amino acids. Germline-derived CDR1 and CDR2 are LNHNV and YYDKDF (reference sequence). CDR3 coding DNA: TGTGCCACCAGCAGGGGACAGGTTAGCAATCAGCCCCAGCATTTT. Protein sequence: CATSRGQVSNQPQHF.

The chain has TRBV7-2 and TRBJ1-2; possible D gene TRBD1, 5 bases. Trimming removed 3 bases from V and 7 bases from J, with 18 bases in between. From germline, CDR1 is SGHTA and CDR2 FQGNSA. This CDR3 has 15 residues. The CDR3 reads CASSLEGSALRGYTF. As DNA, the CDR3 is TGTGCCAGCAGCTTGGAGGGGTCAGCGCTTCGTGGCTACACCTTC.

This clone has a handful of counts. Given a far larger clone just one base away, this is likely a sequencing read error. Other nucleotide sequences in the sample specify the same CDR3. The chain carries TRBV30 and TRBJ2-2, with D possibly matching TRBD2 (7 bases). The V gene's germline CDR1 is GTSNPN and CDR2 SVGIG (reference sequence). This CDR3 has 15 residues. The V end lost 2 bases, the J end lost 5 bases, and 15 bases lay between the germline ends. The CDR3 DNA reads as TGTGCCTGGAGTAGGGGGGGAGGCGAGACCGGGGAGCTGTTTTTT. Translating it yields CAWSRGGGETGELFF.

J is TRBJ1-3 and V is TRBV9; possibly TRBD1 for D (6 bases). The CDR3 contains 15 residues. CDR1 and CDR2 from the germline V gene are SGDLS and YYNGEE. Trimming took 3 bases from V and 4 from J, leaving 14 bases between them. The CDR3 protein is CASSASTGRGNTIYF. The CDR3 bases are TGTGCCAGCAGCGCCTCGACAGGTCGCGGAAACACCATATATTTT.

The rearrangement links TRBV9 to TRBJ2-1, with unresolved D. The CDR3 has 13 residues. Between the trimmed V and J ends, which lost 3 bases and 9 bases, there was a span of 13 bases. Germline CDR1 reads SGDLS; CDR2 reads YYNGEE. The CDR3 spells CASSDLLELEQFF. CDR3 nucleotide sequence: TGTGCCAGCAGCGACCTCCTAGAGCTTGAGCAGTTCTTC.

The chain recombines TRBV7-2 with TRBJ2-1; 9 bases fit TRBD2. Germline V gene sequence: CDR1 SGHTA, CDR2 FQGNSA. CDR3 length equals 16 residues. The junction had 14 bases not matched to a gene; V was cut back by 3 bases and J by 11 bases. This chain's CDR3 is CASSFVSGLAGPQQFF. CDR3 coding DNA: TGTGCCAGCAGCTTCGTGTCCGGGCTAGCGGGACCCCAGCAGTTCTTC.

V and J are TRBV19 and TRBJ2-7, with TRBD1 matching 7 bases. The CDR3 consists of 18 residues. Germline-derived CDR1 and CDR2 are LNHDA and SQIVND (reference sequence). V was clipped by 3 bases and J by 2 bases; unmatched bases: 16. CDR3 nucleotides: TGTGCCAGTAGTATCAACGGTGGTTCGGGACAGAGAGCCTACGAGCAGTACTTC. Translation gives CASSINGGSGQRAYEQYF. Supplemented by reference TRBV19 and TRBJ2-7, the full variable domain reads DGGITQSPKYLFRKEGQNVTLSCEQNLNHDAMYWYRQDPGQGLRLIYYSQIVNDFQKGDIAEGYSVSREKKESFPLTVTSAQKNPTAFYLCASSINGGSGQRAYEQYFGPGTRLTVT.

The V and J genes are TRBV28 and TRBJ1-5; 7 bases agree with TRBD1. J gave up 2 bases and V 8 bases, and 12 bases lay outside the gene matches. This CDR3 contains 16 residues. Germline V gene data show CDR1 as MDHEN and CDR2 as SYDVKM. The CDR3 spells CASGHRGMKGNQPQHF. CDR3 DNA sequence: TGTGCCAGCGGCCACAGGGGCATGAAGGGCAATCAGCCCCAGCATTTT. The full variable domain, with the rest looked up from reference TRBV28 and TRBJ1-5, is DVKVTQSSRYLVKRTGEKVFLECVQDMDHENMFWYRQDPGLGLRLIYFSYDVKMKEKGDIPEGYSVSREKKERFSLILESASTNQTSMYLCASGHRGMKGNQPQHFGDGTRLSIL.